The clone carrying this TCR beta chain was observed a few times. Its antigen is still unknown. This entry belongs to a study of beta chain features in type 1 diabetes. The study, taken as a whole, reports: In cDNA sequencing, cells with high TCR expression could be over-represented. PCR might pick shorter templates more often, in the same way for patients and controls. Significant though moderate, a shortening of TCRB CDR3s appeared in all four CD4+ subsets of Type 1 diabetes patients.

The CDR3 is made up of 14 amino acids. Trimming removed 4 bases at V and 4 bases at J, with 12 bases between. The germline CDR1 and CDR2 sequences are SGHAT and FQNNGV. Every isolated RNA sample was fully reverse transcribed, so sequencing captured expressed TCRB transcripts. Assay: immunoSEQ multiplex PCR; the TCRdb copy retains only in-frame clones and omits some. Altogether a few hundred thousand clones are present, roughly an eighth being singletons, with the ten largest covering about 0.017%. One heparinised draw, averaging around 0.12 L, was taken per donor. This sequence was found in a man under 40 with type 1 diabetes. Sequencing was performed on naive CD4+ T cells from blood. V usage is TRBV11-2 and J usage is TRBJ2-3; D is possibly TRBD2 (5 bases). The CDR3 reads CASSSTTPPDTQYF. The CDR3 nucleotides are TGTGCCAGCAGCTCGACTACCCCCCCAGATACGCAGTATTTT.